These 17 T cell receptor beta chains originate from one sample sequenced in a study of PD-1 blockade in classical Hodgkin lymphoma. Brentuximab vedotin exposure varied, and every patient relapsed after autologous stem cell transplantation. Clones were sequenced by immunoSEQ multiplex PCR, and TCRdb holds only the in-frame ones, with some missing. The profile covers 80,000 to 100,000 clones, with about four fifths appearing a single time and about 15% taken by the ten largest. The sequencing here drew on peripheral blood mononuclear cells (PBMCs), taken before the second cycle of nivolumab. Source of these receptors: a human donor with classical Hodgkin lymphoma.

This clone was observed a few times. The V and J genes are TRBV11-3 and TRBJ2-3, with 8 bases matching TRBD1. The V and J ends lost 2 bases and 0 bases, in that order; junction bases with no gene match: 1. This CDR3 comprises 15 residues. The V gene's germline CDR1 is SGHNT and CDR2 YENEEA. CDR3 nucleotide sequence: TGTGCCAGCAGCTTACGGACAGGGAGCACAGATACGCAGTATTTT. This codes for CASSLRTGSTDTQYF.

The CDR3 reads CASTTQGTGDSPYEQYF. CDR3 nucleotides: TGTGCCAGCACCACCCAGGGGACAGGGGATAGCCCCTACGAGCAGTACTTC. The chain employs TRBV2 and TRBJ2-7; 10 bases match TRBD1. CDR1 is SNHLY, CDR2 FYNNEI, per germline. CDR3 length: 17 residues. The trim removed 7 bases at V and 2 bases at J, leaving 14 bases unmatched.

The chain couples TRBV5-5 to TRBJ1-2; 7 bases are shared with TRBD1. The junction had 3 bases not matched to a gene; V was cut back by 0 bases and J by 7 bases. The V gene's germline CDR1 is SGHKS and CDR2 YYEKEE (reference sequence). The CDR3 is made up of 13 amino acids. CDR3 bases: TGTGCCAGCAGCTTGGAGGGGGCGGGTGGCTACACCTTC. It encodes CASSLEGAGGYTF.

The chain carries TRBV18 and TRBJ1-5; D call uncertain. The CDR3 spans 15 residues. V was clipped by 2 bases and J by 2 bases, with 10 bases between them. In germline, CDR1 is KGHSH, CDR2 LQKENI. The CDR3 loop is CASSPTPAGNQPQHF. The DNA for the CDR3 is TGTGCCAGCTCACCAACCCCGGCGGGCAATCAGCCCCAGCATTTT.

The chain joins TRBV5-4 to TRBJ2-3, with 11 bases matching TRBD1. The CDR3 is 15 amino acids. Germline CDR1 SGHNT, CDR2 YYREEE (reference sequence). Trimming at V came to 4 bases and at J to 3 bases, leaving 4 bases not matched to a gene. The CDR3 region has the DNA TGTGCCAGCAGCCGGGACAGGGGGTTTACAGATACGCAGTATTTT. It codes for CASSRDRGFTDTQYF.

This rearrangement joins TRBV7-9 to TRBJ2-1; 9 bases line up with TRBD2. After removal of 5 bases from V and 5 bases from J, the junction contained 7 bases not matched to a gene. The CDR3 runs 15 residues. From germline, CDR1 is SEHNR and CDR2 FQNEAQ (reference sequence). The CDR3 region is CASSPGRLADNEQFF. CDR3 sequence (DNA): TGTGCCAGCAGCCCGGGCCGACTAGCGGACAATGAGCAGTTCTTC.

The genes are TRBV10-3 and TRBJ2-7, with D perhaps matching TRBD2 (6 bases). The V gene's germline CDR1 is ENHRY and CDR2 SYGVKD. The CDR3 has 14 residues. Trimming removed 6 bases from V and 0 bases from J, with 12 bases in between. CDR3 sequence: CAIRTAGSSYEQYF. In DNA, the CDR3 is TGTGCCATCAGGACCGCCGGGAGCTCCTACGAGCAGTACTTC.

The V and J genes are TRBV7-8 and TRBJ2-2; the match to TRBD2 covers 9 bases. Germline trimming cut 2 bases from V and 0 bases from J; bases unmatched to any gene: 7. The CDR3 covers 18 residues. The germline V gene has CDR1 SGHVS and CDR2 FQNEAQ. The CDR3 region has the DNA TGTGCCAGCAGCTTAAGGCTAGCGGGACTGACGAACACCGGGGAGCTGTTTTTT. The encoded protein is CASSLRLAGLTNTGELFF.

This sequence joins TRBV6-1 and TRBJ1-2, with D possibly TRBD1 on 5 matching bases. Trimming stripped 3 bases from V and 3 bases from J, with 8 bases between. The CDR3 sequence is 13 residues long. Germline V gene sequence: CDR1 MNHNS, CDR2 SASEGT. CDR3 sequence: CASSDGRDYGYTF. The DNA for the CDR3 is TGTGCCAGCAGTGATGGCAGGGACTATGGCTACACCTTC.

The CDR3 DNA sequence: TGCGCCAGCAGCCAAGGGGGTACGCAGTATTTT. Its protein product is CASSQGGTQYF. V is TRBV4-3 and J is TRBJ2-3, with D unclear. Trimming stripped 1 base from V and 8 bases from J, with 4 bases between. Germline V gene sequence: CDR1 LGHNA, CDR2 YSLEER. There are 11 residues in the CDR3.

The rearrangement uses TRBV28 and TRBJ1-5; a weak D match, TRBD1 (5 bases). CDR1 is MDHEN, CDR2 SYDVKM, per germline. The CDR3 runs to 16 residues. V was cut by 6 bases and J by 2 bases, with 17 bases left in between. The CDR3 loop reads CASSWGDMGGNQPQHF. The CDR3 nucleotides are TGTGCCAGCAGCTGGGGGGATATGGGGGGCAATCAGCCCCAGCATTTT. Combining the CDR3 with reference TRBV28 and TRBJ1-5 gives the whole variable domain DVKVTQSSRYLVKRTGEKVFLECVQDMDHENMFWYRQDPGLGLRLIYFSYDVKMKEKGDIPEGYSVSREKKERFSLILESASTNQTSMYLCASSWGDMGGNQPQHFGDGTRLSIL.

The genes are TRBV7-2 and TRBJ1-3, with TRBD1 identical over 8 bases. The CDR3 length is 18 residues. V dropped 2 bases and J dropped 0; count of bases not matched to a gene: 9. The germline V gene encodes CDR1 SGHTA and CDR2 FQGNSA. The CDR3 sequence: CASSLFRDRPHSGNTIYF. CDR3 sequence (DNA): TGTGCCAGCAGCTTATTCAGGGACAGGCCCCACTCTGGAAACACCATATATTTT.

The chain combines TRBV11-2 with TRBJ2-2; 7 positions match TRBD2. The CDR3 is made up of 15 amino acids. CDR1 is SGHAT and CDR2 is FQNNGV in the germline V gene. The J segment lost 1 base and the V segment lost 5 bases, leaving 4 bases of the junction unmatched. The CDR3 protein is CASSPLAVNTGELFF. CDR3 nucleotide sequence: TGTGCCAGCAGCCCTCTAGCGGTGAACACCGGGGAGCTGTTTTTT.

The chain uses TRBV28 and TRBJ1-5, with D possibly TRBD1 on 6 matching bases. Trimming took off 5 bases at V and 3 bases at J, with 14 bases between the two ends. Germline V gives CDR1 MDHEN, CDR2 SYDVKM. The CDR3 extends over 15 amino acids. The CDR3 coding sequence is TGTGCCAGCAGTCCCTCAGGGACATTCAATCAGCCCCAGCATTTT. The encoded protein is CASSPSGTFNQPQHF.

With respect to this clone: Other DNA variants within this sample encode the same CDR3. The chain carries TRBV5-1 and TRBJ2-1; D is unresolved. In germline, CDR1 is SGHRS, CDR2 YFSETQ. The V end was cut by 0 bases, the J end by 10 bases, with 5 bases between. CDR3 size: 11 residues. The CDR3 sequence: CASSLEGEQFF. The CDR3 DNA reads as TGCGCCAGCAGCTTGGAGGGAGAGCAGTTCTTC.

This rearrangement joins TRBV7-9 to TRBJ1-1, with no clear D. The V gene's germline CDR1 is SEHNR and CDR2 FQNEAQ (reference sequence). V lost 6 bases to trimming and J lost 1 base, with 12 bases between them. The CDR3 runs 14 residues. CDR3 DNA: TGTGCCAGCAGTCCCGACCAGGAGAACACTGAAGCTTTCTTT. Protein sequence: CASSPDQENTEAFF.

This chain connects TRBV9 to TRBJ2-5; weak D call: TRBD1 (8 bases). Germline loops: CDR1 SGDLS, CDR2 YYNGEE. Trimming shortened V by 3 bases and J by 5 bases, and 14 bases separated the two germline ends. The CDR3 totals 14 residues. The CDR3 DNA reads TGTGCCAGCAGCGGACAGGGGAGGGGGGAGACCCAGTACTTC. Protein sequence: CASSGQGRGETQYF.